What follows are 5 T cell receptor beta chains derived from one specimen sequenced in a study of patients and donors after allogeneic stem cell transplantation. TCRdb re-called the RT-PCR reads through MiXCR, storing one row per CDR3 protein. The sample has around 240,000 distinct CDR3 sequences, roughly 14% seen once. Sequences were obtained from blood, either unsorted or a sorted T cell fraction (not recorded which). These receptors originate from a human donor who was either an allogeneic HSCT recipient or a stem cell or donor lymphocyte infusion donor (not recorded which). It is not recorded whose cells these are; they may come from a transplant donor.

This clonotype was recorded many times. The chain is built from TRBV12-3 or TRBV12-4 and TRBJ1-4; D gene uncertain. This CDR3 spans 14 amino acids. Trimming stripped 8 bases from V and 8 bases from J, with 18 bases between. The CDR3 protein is CASFSGNRREKLFF. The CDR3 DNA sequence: TGTGCCAGCTTCTCCGGTAATCGGAGAGAAAAACTGTTTTTT.

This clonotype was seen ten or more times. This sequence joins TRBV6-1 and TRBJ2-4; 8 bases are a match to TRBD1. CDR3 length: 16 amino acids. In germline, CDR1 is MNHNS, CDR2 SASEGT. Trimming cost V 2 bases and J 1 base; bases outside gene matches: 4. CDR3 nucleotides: TGTGCCAGCAGTGAACAGGGGGCAGGGGCCAAAAACATTCAGTACTTC. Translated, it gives CASSEQGAGAKNIQYF.

CDR3 residues: CASSLVGSLGDTQYF. CDR3 sequence (DNA): TGTGCCAGCAGCTTGGTGGGGTCCCTTGGAGATACGCAGTATTTT. This chain connects TRBV5-4 to TRBJ2-3; no clear D. The CDR3 length is 15 residues. CDR1 is SGHNT and CDR2 is YYREEE in the germline V gene (reference sequence). V lost 0 bases and J lost 5, with 13 bases in between.

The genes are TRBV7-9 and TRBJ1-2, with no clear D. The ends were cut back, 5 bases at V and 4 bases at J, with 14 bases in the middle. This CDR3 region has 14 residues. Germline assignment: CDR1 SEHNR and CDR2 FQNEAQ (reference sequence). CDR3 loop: CASSPRGEFYGYTF. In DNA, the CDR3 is TGTGCCAGCAGCCCCCGAGGAGAGTTCTATGGCTACACCTTC.

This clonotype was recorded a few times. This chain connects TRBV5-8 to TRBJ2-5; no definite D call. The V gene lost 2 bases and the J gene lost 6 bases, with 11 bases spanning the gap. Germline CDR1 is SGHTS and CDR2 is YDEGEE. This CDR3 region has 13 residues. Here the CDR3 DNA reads TGTGCCAGCAGCTTCATAGCTAGGCAGACCCAGTACTTC. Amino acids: CASSFIARQTQYF.